This record looks at one T cell receptor (beta chain) sequence and its context. Its antigen is not known. A multiplex PCR was run with 60 Vbeta primers and 13 Jbeta primers. Methods used by the authors: A later analysis counted around 74 million unique TCR beta chains, about 11 million shared. Profiled with immunoSEQ multiplex PCR; TCRdb holds only in-frame clones, not every one. Clone size and the V and J calls come from that table; the DNA yielded D and trimming. The sample contains approximately 140,000 clones, over 60% of which appear only once. This sample stems from a study of cytomegalovirus exposure and HLA in healthy donors. Healthy donors of bone marrow made up the group. General observations from the study: The authors confirmed in vitro that three CMV-associated chains were specific for CMV antigens. Per a prior analysis, the majority of TCR beta V segments were productive roughly 87% or roughly 30% of the time.

Germline assignment: CDR1 SGHVS and CDR2 FNYEAQ. The CDR3 runs 17 residues. V was trimmed by 0 bases and J by 2 bases, leaving 17 bases between them. This sequence was found in a human donor in good health. Material: PBMCs. The V and J genes are TRBV7-6 and TRBJ2-7, with D perhaps TRBD2 (6 bases). In DNA form, the CDR3 reads TGTGCCAGCAGCTTAGCCTCCTTCGGGAGCAGCACCTACGAGCAGTACTTC. This encodes CASSLASFGSSTYEQYF.